This T cell receptor beta chain was profiled in a study of T cells in Graves' hyperthyroidism and ophthalmopathy. Study details: Peripheral blood specimens were obtained at initial diagnosis, prior to any treatment.

The germline V gene encodes CDR1 LNHNV and CDR2 YYDKDF (reference sequence). V lost 0 bases, J lost 4 bases, and 18 bases lay in between. This CDR3 contains 17 residues. RNA transcripts were the template for amplifying TCR beta CDR3 regions. Using the HTBI primer set, a first-round RT-PCR was run on the TCR CDR3. TCRdb redid the calling of the multiplex PCR reads with MiXCR, one entry per CDR3 protein. Altogether approximately 400,000 distinct CDR3 sequences are present, around 13% being singletons, with the ten largest covering less than 20%. The chain uses TRBV15 and TRBJ1-2, with TRBD1 as a possible D gene (5 bases). Sequenced: blood. The TCR sequence derives from a woman in her 30s with Graves' ophthalmopathy. The CDR3 bases are TGTGCCACCAGCAGAGATAGGCGGGCCCAGGGAGGCTATGGCTACACCTTC. Amino acids: CATSRDRRAQGGYGYTF.